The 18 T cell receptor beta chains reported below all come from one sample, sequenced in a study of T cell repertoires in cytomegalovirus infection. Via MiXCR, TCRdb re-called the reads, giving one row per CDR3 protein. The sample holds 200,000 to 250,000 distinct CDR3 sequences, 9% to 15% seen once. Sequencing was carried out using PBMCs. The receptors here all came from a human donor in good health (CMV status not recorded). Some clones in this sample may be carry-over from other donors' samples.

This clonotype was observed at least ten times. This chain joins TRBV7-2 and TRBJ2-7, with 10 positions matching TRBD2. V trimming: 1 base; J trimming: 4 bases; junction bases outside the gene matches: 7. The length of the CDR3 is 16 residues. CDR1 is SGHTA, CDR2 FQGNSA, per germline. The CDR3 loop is CASSLGVSGRAYEQYF. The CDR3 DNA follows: TGTGCCAGCAGCTTAGGAGTGAGCGGGAGGGCTTACGAGCAGTACTTC.

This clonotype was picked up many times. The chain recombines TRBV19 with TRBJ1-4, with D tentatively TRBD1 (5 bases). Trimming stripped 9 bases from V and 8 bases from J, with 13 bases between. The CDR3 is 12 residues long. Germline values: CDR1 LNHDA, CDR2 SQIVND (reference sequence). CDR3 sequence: CASQRDREKLFF. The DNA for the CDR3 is TGTGCCAGCCAAAGGGACCGAGAAAAACTGTTTTTT.

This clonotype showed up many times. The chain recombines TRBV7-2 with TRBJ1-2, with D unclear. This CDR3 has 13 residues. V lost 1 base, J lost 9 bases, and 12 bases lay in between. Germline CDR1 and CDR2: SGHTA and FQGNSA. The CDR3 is CASSLDPGSSYTF. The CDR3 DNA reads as TGTGCCAGCAGCTTAGATCCTGGATCGAGCTACACCTTC.

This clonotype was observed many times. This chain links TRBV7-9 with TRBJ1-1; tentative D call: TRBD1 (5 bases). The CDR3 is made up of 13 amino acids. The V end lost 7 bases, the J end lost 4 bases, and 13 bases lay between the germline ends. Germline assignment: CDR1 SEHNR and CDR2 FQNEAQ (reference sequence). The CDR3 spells CASTSWDLTEAFF. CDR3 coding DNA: TGTGCCAGCACCTCTTGGGACCTCACTGAAGCTTTCTTT.

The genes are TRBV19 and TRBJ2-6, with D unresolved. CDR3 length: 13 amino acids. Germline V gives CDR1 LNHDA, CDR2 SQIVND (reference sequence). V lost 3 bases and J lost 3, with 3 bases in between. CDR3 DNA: TGTGCCAGTAGTATCCTTGGGGCCAACGTCCTGACTTTC. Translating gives CASSILGANVLTF.

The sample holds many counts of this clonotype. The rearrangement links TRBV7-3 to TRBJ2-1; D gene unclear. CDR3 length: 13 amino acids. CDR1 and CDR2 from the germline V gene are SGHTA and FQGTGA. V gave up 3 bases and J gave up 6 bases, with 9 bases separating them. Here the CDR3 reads CASSFGPFNEQFF. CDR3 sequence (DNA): TGTGCCAGCAGCTTTGGGCCTTTCAATGAGCAGTTCTTC.

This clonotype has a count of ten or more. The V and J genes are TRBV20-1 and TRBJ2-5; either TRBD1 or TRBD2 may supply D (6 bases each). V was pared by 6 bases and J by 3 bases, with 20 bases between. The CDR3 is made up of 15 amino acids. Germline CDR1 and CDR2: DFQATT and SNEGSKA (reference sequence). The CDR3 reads CSASSPRGLKETQYF. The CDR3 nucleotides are TGCAGTGCCAGCTCGCCCCGGGGGCTTAAAGAGACCCAGTACTTC.

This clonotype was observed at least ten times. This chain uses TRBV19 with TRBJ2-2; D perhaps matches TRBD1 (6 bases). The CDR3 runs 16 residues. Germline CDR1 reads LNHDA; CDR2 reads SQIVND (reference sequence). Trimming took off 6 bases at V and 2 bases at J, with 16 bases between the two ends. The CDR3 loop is CASSSFDRTNTGELFF. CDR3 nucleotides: TGTGCCAGTAGCTCCTTTGACAGGACAAACACCGGGGAGCTGTTTTTT.

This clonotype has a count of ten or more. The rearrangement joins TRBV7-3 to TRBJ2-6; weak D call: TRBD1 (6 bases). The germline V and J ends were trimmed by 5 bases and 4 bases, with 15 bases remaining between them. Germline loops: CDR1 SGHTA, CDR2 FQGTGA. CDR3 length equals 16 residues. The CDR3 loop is CASSTYRDSGANVLTF. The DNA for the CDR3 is TGTGCCAGCAGCACCTACAGGGATTCGGGGGCCAACGTCCTGACTTTC.

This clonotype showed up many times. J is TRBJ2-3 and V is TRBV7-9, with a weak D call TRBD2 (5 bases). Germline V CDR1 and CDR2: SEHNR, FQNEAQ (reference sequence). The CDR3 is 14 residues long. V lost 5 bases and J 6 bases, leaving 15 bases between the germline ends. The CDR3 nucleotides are TGTGCCAGCAGCCCGGACTCTAGGGCCGATACGCAGTATTTT. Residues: CASSPDSRADTQYF.

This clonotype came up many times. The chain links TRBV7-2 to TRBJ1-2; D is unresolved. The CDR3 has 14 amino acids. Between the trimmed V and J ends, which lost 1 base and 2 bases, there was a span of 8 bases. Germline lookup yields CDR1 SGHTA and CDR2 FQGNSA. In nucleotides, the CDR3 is TGTGCCAGCAGCTTAGGGGTGGAGAACTATGGCTACACCTTC. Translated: CASSLGVENYGYTF. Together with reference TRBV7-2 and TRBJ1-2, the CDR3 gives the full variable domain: GAGVSQSPSNKVTEKGKDVELRCDPISGHTALYWYRQSLGQGLEFLIYFQGNSAPDKSGLPSDRFSAERTGGSVSTLTIQRTQQEDSAVYLCASSLGVENYGYTFGSGTRLTVV.

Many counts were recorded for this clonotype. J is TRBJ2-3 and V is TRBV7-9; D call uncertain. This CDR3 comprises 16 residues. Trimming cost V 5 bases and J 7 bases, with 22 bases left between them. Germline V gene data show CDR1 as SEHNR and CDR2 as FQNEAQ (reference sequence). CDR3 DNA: TGTGCCAGCAGCCTGCCGGAAGGCAGGCCTCCGAATACGCAGTATTTT. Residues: CASSLPEGRPPNTQYF.

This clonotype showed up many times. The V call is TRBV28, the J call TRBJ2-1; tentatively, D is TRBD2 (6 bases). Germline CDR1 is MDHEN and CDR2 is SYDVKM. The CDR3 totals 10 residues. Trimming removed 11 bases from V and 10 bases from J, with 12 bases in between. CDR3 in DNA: TGTGCCGCACGGGGGACGGAGCAGTTCTTC. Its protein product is CAARGTEQFF.

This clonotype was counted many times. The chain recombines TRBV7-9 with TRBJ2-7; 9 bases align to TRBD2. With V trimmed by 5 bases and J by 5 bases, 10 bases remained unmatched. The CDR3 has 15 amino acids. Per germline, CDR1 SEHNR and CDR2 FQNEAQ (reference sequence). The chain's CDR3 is CASSPGREGRDEQYF. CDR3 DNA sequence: TGTGCCAGCAGCCCTGGGCGGGAGGGCCGAGACGAGCAGTACTTC.

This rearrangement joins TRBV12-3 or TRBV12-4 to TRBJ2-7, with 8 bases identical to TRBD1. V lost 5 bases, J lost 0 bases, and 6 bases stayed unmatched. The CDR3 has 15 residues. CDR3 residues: CASSPGQVFSYEQYF. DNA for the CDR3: TGTGCCAGCAGTCCGGGACAGGTGTTCTCCTACGAGCAGTACTTC.

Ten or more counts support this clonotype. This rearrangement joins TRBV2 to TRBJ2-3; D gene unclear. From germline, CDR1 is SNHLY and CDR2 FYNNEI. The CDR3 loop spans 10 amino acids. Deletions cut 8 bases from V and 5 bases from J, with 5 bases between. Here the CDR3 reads CASSGDTQYF. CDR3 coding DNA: TGTGCCAGCTCAGGAGATACGCAGTATTTT.

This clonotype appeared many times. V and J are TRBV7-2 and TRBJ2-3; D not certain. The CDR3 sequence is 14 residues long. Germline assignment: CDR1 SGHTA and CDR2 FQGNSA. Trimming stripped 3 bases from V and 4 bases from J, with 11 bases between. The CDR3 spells CASSFSFRSDTQYF. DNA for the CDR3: TGTGCCAGCAGCTTCTCGTTTCGATCAGATACGCAGTATTTT.

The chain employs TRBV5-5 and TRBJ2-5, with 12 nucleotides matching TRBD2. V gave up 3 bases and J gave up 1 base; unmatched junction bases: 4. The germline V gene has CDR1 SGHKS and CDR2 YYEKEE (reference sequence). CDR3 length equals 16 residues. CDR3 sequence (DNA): TGTGCCAGCAGCTCGACTAGCGGGAGCCCCCAAGAGACCCAGTACTTC. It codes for CASSSTSGSPQETQYF.